This TCR beta chain emerged from a study of T cell repertoires in cytomegalovirus infection (dated by TCRdb to between 2019 and 2020). Study-wide context: Peptide stimulations targeted recently identified HLA-C-restricted CMV epitopes, whose presentation resists viral immunomodulation, together with well-studied HLA-B-restricted epitopes. Donor HLA type was relevant to the analysis, because carriage of CMV infection together with the matching HLA type was indicated by public TCR beta signatures. What the authors observed across the whole study: The ex vivo response was dominated by HLA-C-restricted CMV-specific TCR beta clonotypes, and the single most frequent clonotype in two of eight donors was supplied by these HLA-C-restricted clonotypes. Carriers of CMV infection plus the relevant HLA type were discriminated by the cumulative frequency of public TCR beta family members in the study cohort and in an independent 352-donor cohort.

Interpreted using the paper, the treatment or condition label stands for: in vitro stimulation with specific CMV peptide epitopes to enrich CMV-specific T cells. The germline V gene supplies CDR1 ENHRY and CDR2 SYGVKD. At the junction V is shortened by 5 bases and J by 1 base, with 2 bases in between. From the cysteine through the phenylalanine, the CDR3 covers 11 amino acids. The CDR3 DNA has 33 bases and is translated from base 1. For this clonotype: The antigen it recognizes is unknown. The record has no base qualities; no much larger clone is one base away.

The run used an Illumina HiSeq 1500. Through fastp at Q25 and MiXCR, TCRdb rebuilt clones from the public reads, retaining in-frame beta chains. Each entry merges the rows of one CDR3 protein and shows their most common DNA and genes. The sample includes more than 300,000 distinct CDR3 sequences, with about 35% observed a single time. Roughly 13% of the sample rests with the top ten. Recombination connected TRBV10-3 to TRBJ1-1; the D gene remains uncertain. This specimen consisted of cultured PBMCs, obtained from culture after CMV antigen stimulation. The TCR was taken from a human donor in good health (CMV status not recorded). Some clones in this sample may be carry-over from other donors' samples. CDR3 loop: CAISQNTEAFF. Here is the DNA: TGTGCCATCAGTCAGAACACTGAAGCTTTCTTT.